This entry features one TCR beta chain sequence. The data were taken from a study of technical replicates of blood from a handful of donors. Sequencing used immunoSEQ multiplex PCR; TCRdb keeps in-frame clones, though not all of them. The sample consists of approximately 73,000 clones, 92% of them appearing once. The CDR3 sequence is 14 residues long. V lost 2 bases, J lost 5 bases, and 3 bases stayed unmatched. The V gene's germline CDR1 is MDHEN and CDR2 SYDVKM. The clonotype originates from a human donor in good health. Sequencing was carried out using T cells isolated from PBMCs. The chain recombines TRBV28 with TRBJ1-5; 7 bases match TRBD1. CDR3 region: CASSLQGVHQPQHF. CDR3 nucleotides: TGTGCCAGCAGTTTACAGGGGGTGCATCAGCCCCAGCATTTT.